Listed below are T cell receptor beta chains from one sample, sequenced in a study of response to subunit inactivated influenza vaccine. From the RT-PCR reads, TCRdb called clonotypes with MiXCR, one entry per CDR3 protein. Of 630,000 or so distinct CDR3 sequences in the sample, 15% to 17% were seen once. This specimen was PBMCs from blood, taken 11 to 12 days after vaccination. These receptors all stem from a man in his fifties who received an inactivated influenza vaccine. CDR3s include the opening cysteine and the closing phenylalanine or tryptophan. Each record gives: J gene, clone size, V gene, D gene, CDR3 DNA, CDR3 protein. A D gene is named only where the DNA matches it firmly. A clone size is listed for some rows: how often the clone was seen (once, few, many), or a class if it is expanded.

>TRBJ2-2|few|TRBV6-1|-
TGTGCCAGCAGTCAAGGACTGAAGGGAGGGGAGCTGTTTTTT
CASSQGLKGGELFF
>TRBJ2-1|few|TRBV24-1|TRBD1
TGTGCCACCAGCGGTACAGGGGGCTCGGATGAGCAGTTCTTC
CATSGTGGSDEQFF
>TRBJ1-1|few|TRBV9|TRBD1
TGTGCCAGCAGCGCGACAGGGGCTGAATTGGTGAACACTGAAGCTTTCTTT
CASSATGAELVNTEAFF
>TRBJ2-5|-|TRBV2|TRBD2
TGTGCCAGCAGTGGTTTTCAGCGGGAGGACCCAGAGACCCAGTACTTC
CASSGFQREDPETQYF
>TRBJ2-5|many|TRBV12-3/TRBV12-4|TRBD2
TGTGCCAGCAGTTTACGTCCTAGCGGGTACCAAGAGACCCAGTACTTC
CASSLRPSGYQETQYF
>TRBJ1-1|few|TRBV5-1|TRBD1
TGCGCCAGCAGCTACAGGACAGGGAGTACTGAAGCTTTCTTT
CASSYRTGSTEAFF
>TRBJ2-1|few|TRBV9|-
TGTGCCAGCAGCGCGGGGGTGGCCTCCTACAATGAGCAGTTCTTC
CASSAGVASYNEQFF
>TRBJ1-1|-|TRBV9|-
TGTGCCAGCACCGCATTCAGGGCTGACACTGAAGCTTTCTTT
CASTAFRADTEAFF
>TRBJ1-1|-|TRBV12-5|TRBD1
TGTGCTAGTGGAAAGGACAGGGACACCACTGAAGCTTTCTTT
CASGKDRDTTEAFF
>TRBJ2-4|few|TRBV29-1|-
TGCAGCGTTGAAGATGCCCAGGAGGCCAAAAACATTCAGTACTTC
CSVEDAQEAKNIQYF
>TRBJ2-5|-|TRBV24-1|TRBD2
TGTGCCACCAGTTACGCTAGCGGGTCCCATCAAGAGACCCAGTACTTC
CATSYASGSHQETQYF
>TRBJ1-1|-|TRBV9|-
TGTGCCAGCAGCGTAGGAGGCAGCATGAACACTGAAGCTTTCTTT
CASSVGGSMNTEAFF
>TRBJ1-2|-|TRBV28|TRBD1
TGTGCCAGCAGCCCCGACAGGGTCCGGCATTATGGCTACACCTTC
CASSPDRVRHYGYTF
>TRBJ2-1|-|TRBV20-1|TRBD2
TGCAGTGCTAGAGCGCAGGCTAGCGGGAGCCATGAGCAGTTCTTC
CSARAQASGSHEQFF
>TRBJ2-3|-|TRBV7-9|-
TGTGCCAGCAGCTTAGCTCTTCTGGCAACTAGCACAGATACGCAGTATTTT
CASSLALLATSTDTQYF
>TRBJ2-3|few|TRBV5-1|-
TGCGCCAGCAGCTTGGAGGTAGGGTCAGATACGCAGTATTTT
CASSLEVGSDTQYF
>TRBJ2-7|few|TRBV5-5|-
TGTGCCAGCAGCTTGTCTCGTGGAAGTTTAGGCGAGCAGTACTTC
CASSLSRGSLGEQYF
>TRBJ2-2|-|TRBV4-1|-
TGCGCCAGCAGCCAAGAGGCTAGCGGGGAGCTGTTTTTT
CASSQEASGELFF
>TRBJ1-1|-|TRBV5-1|-
TGCGCCAGCAACACAGGGAACCCTAACACTGAAGCTTTCTTT
CASNTGNPNTEAFF
>TRBJ1-1|few|TRBV4-1|-
TGCGCCAGCAGCCAAGAAGGATATCTCCCCCCGAACACTGAAGCTTTCTTT
CASSQEGYLPPNTEAFF
>TRBJ2-5|-|TRBV12-3/TRBV12-4|-
TGTGCCAGCAGTCCCCGGGGTTCTAAAAGCAGGGAGACCCAGTACTTC
CASSPRGSKSRETQYF
>TRBJ2-1|-|TRBV7-2|-
TGTGCCAGCAGCTTAGCTCCCTCCTACAATGAGCAGTTCTTC
CASSLAPSYNEQFF
>TRBJ1-1|few|TRBV6-2/TRBV6-3|TRBD1
TGTGCCAGCAGTCGTCCCCAGGGGGCCACTGAAGCTTTCTTT
CASSRPQGATEAFF
>TRBJ2-4|-|TRBV11-1|TRBD1
TGTGCCAGCAGCGCAAGGGGGTTCGGGACAGCAAATACCTCCCAAAACATTCAGTACTTC
CASSARGFGTANTSQNIQYF
>TRBJ2-2|few|TRBV9|TRBD2
TGTGCCAGCAGCGTAATTTTCCTAGCGGGGCCTCTATCCGGGGAGCTGTTTTTT
CASSVIFLAGPLSGELFF
>TRBJ2-7|-|TRBV18|-
TGTGCCAGCTCACCACTCAGCTCCTACGAGCAGTACTTC
CASSPLSSYEQYF
>TRBJ2-1|few|TRBV20-1|-
TGCAGTGCCCCTCGCAGGCCCGAGTACAGTGAGCAGTTCTTC
CSAPRRPEYSEQFF
>TRBJ2-2|-|TRBV7-2|TRBD2
TGTGCCAGCAGCCTAGGGAGGGTGAGGCAGGAGCTGTTTTTT
CASSLGRVRQELFF
>TRBJ1-1|-|TRBV7-2|-
TGTGCCAGCAGCGATAGAATTTGGACTGAAGCTTTCTTT
CASSDRIWTEAFF
>TRBJ2-7|many|TRBV12-3/TRBV12-4|-
TGTGCCAGCAGTTTAGCGTGGCCCACCCACGAGCAGTACTTC
CASSLAWPTHEQYF
>TRBJ2-1|few|TRBV12-3/TRBV12-4|TRBD2
TGTGCCAGCACGGGAACGGGAGGGGGCAATGAGCAGTTCTTC
CASTGTGGGNEQFF
>TRBJ2-1|few|TRBV18|TRBD2
TGTGCCAGCTCACCACAGGAGCGGGGCTTGAACAATGAGCAGTTCTTC
CASSPQERGLNNEQFF
>TRBJ2-1|-|TRBV10-3|-
TGTGCCATCAGTGAGTCCGGTGGAGCGCTCTTC
CAISESGGALF
>TRBJ1-2|-|TRBV12-3/TRBV12-4|TRBD1
TGTGCCAGCAGTTTTACAGGGGACTATGGCTACACCTTC
CASSFTGDYGYTF
>TRBJ1-1|few|TRBV29-1|TRBD1
TGCAGCGGAGGGCAGGGGGCGGGAACTGAAGCTTTCTTT
CSGGQGAGTEAFF
>TRBJ2-7|few|TRBV2|-
TGTGCCAGCAGTGAGGTTGGATTGGGATCGGGCCCCTACGAGCAGTACTTC
CASSEVGLGSGPYEQYF
>TRBJ1-1|-|TRBV7-6|-
TGTGCCAGCAGCCCTGTGACCACTGAAGCTTTCTTT
CASSPVTTEAFF
>TRBJ1-1|-|TRBV6-5|TRBD1
TGTGCCAGCATTTTCCTCCGGGACAGGGGTTTTGACACTGAAGCTTTCTTT
CASIFLRDRGFDTEAFF
>TRBJ1-5|-|TRBV24-1|-
TGTGCCACCAGTGAGGGCAATCAGCCCCAGCATTTT
CATSEGNQPQHF
>TRBJ1-2|-|TRBV7-2|-
TGTGCCAGCAGCCTGACAGGACTCTATGGCTACACCTTC
CASSLTGLYGYTF
>TRBJ2-7|-|TRBV20-1|-
TGCAGTGCTAGGGGGCTAGCGATTTACGAGCAGTACTTC
CSARGLAIYEQYF
>TRBJ1-5|few|TRBV2|TRBD1
TGTGCCAGCACCTCGGGACAGGGGTACAATCAGCCCCAGCATTTT
CASTSGQGYNQPQHF
>TRBJ2-7|few|TRBV29-1|-
TGCAGCGTTGGTCCCAAATCCGGGACTTCCAGTGCCGGGGAGCAGTACTTC
CSVGPKSGTSSAGEQYF
>TRBJ2-7|many|TRBV9|-
TGTGCCAGCAGCCCAACTGCGGCCTCCTACGAGCAGTACTTC
CASSPTAASYEQYF